These 21 T cell receptor beta chains were all obtained from the same sample, sequenced in a study of PD-L1 blockade in urothelial cancer. Profiled with immunoSEQ multiplex PCR; TCRdb holds only in-frame clones, not every one. The data contain roughly 50,000 clones, 77% of them seen just once; the ten biggest clones take up 3.6%. This specimen consisted of PBMCs, obtained around atezolizumab (anti-PD-L1) treatment. The source is a man between 65 and 85 years old with urothelial cancer.

The V call is TRBV4-2, the J call TRBJ1-5; no firm D call. Trimming cost V 4 bases and J 0 bases, with 16 bases left between them. The germline gives CDR1 LGHNA, CDR2 YNFKEQ. The CDR3 consists of 17 residues. CDR3 region: CASSPKIQFLSNQPQHF. CDR3 sequence (DNA): TGTGCCAGCAGCCCCAAGATTCAGTTCCTTAGCAATCAGCCCCAGCATTTT.

This chain uses TRBV6-1 with TRBJ2-7; weak D call: TRBD2 (6 bases). CDR1 and CDR2 (germline): MNHNS, SASEGT. V lost 10 bases and J lost 5, with 21 bases in between. CDR3 size: 14 residues. The CDR3 bases are TGTGCCACCACTAGCCCGTTCGCGGGCCACGAGCAGTACTTC. Translated: CATTSPFAGHEQYF.

The J gene is TRBJ2-7, the V gene TRBV7-2; 7 positions match TRBD2. The length of the CDR3 is 13 residues. Germline V CDR1 and CDR2: SGHTA, FQGNSA. Trimming took 4 bases from V and 4 from J; bases not matched to a gene: 4. The CDR3 is CASSSSRGYEQYF. Here the CDR3 DNA reads TGTGCCAGCAGCTCGTCGCGGGGGTACGAGCAGTACTTC.

This sequence joins TRBV2 and TRBJ1-4; 7 bases are shared with TRBD1. CDR1 is SNHLY, CDR2 FYNNEI, per germline. The V gene end was trimmed by 8 bases and the J gene end by 4 bases; junction bases not matched to a gene: 7. There are 14 residues in the CDR3. The CDR3 bases are TGTGCCAGCCTAATGGACAGGAATAATGAAAAACTGTTTTTT. Protein product: CASLMDRNNEKLFF.

The gene calls are TRBV28 and TRBJ2-3; 10 bases match TRBD1. Germline V gene data show CDR1 as MDHEN and CDR2 as SYDVKM. V was pared by 6 bases and J by 3 bases, with 6 bases of the junction left unmatched. This CDR3 is built from 15 residues. The CDR3 is CASRLDRGRTDTQYF. CDR3 in DNA: TGTGCCAGCAGACTCGACAGGGGGCGTACAGATACGCAGTATTTT.

The gene calls are TRBV12-5 and TRBJ2-7; D possibly corresponds to TRBD1 (6 bases). CDR3 length: 14 residues. Germline values: CDR1 LGHNT, CDR2 FRNRAP. With 3 bases removed from V and 5 bases from J, the gap between germline ends came to 14 bases. CDR3 amino acids: CASGFSGETDEQYF. CDR3 nucleotide sequence: TGTGCTAGTGGTTTTTCAGGGGAAACGGACGAGCAGTACTTC.

V usage is TRBV10-3 and J usage is TRBJ1-2; D uncertain. CDR3 size: 13 residues. V lost 0 bases, J lost 5 bases, and 7 bases lay in between. CDR1 and CDR2 from the germline V gene are ENHRY and SYGVKD. The CDR3 nucleotides read TGTGCCATCAGTGAGTCGTCCGGGTATGGCTACACCTTC. Translated: CAISESSGYGYTF.

The J gene is TRBJ2-7, the V gene TRBV6-1, with a tentative D call TRBD2 (6 bases). V was clipped by 4 bases and J by 4 bases, with 11 bases between them. CDR1 and CDR2 from the germline V gene are MNHNS and SASEGT. This CDR3 comprises 13 residues. CDR3 DNA sequence: TGTGCCAGCAGTGTTAGAGGGACTTACGAGCAGTACTTC. As protein: CASSVRGTYEQYF.

The chain employs TRBV14 and TRBJ2-3; 7 positions agree with TRBD2. The germline V gene has CDR1 SGHDN and CDR2 FVKESK. The CDR3 totals 18 residues. Trimming removed 2 bases from V and 1 base from J; junction bases left unmatched: 12. CDR3 coding DNA: TGTGCCAGCAGCCAATGGGCTAGCGGCCCGGTTGGCACAGATACGCAGTATTTT. This sequence encodes CASSQWASGPVGTDTQYF.

The chain joins TRBV9 to TRBJ1-1; no definite D call. The CDR3 has 14 residues. Germline V CDR1 and CDR2: SGDLS, YYNGEE. Trimming shortened V by 0 bases and J by 5 bases, and 11 bases separated the two germline ends. The DNA of the CDR3 is TGTGCCAGCAGCGTAGCCCGGGCGGGGACTGAAGCTTTCTTT. It yields the protein CASSVARAGTEAFF.

The rearrangement links TRBV19 to TRBJ1-1; D uncertain. The CDR3 length is 15 residues. CDR1 and CDR2 (germline): LNHDA, SQIVND (reference sequence). Trimming took 2 bases from V and 0 from J, leaving 10 bases between them. The CDR3 DNA is TGTGCCAGTAGTATAAGAGTTTCTCTGAACACTGAAGCTTTCTTT. This encodes CASSIRVSLNTEAFF.

The chain carries TRBV6-5 and TRBJ1-2; tentatively, D is TRBD1 (6 bases). The V end lost 7 bases, the J end lost 2 bases, and 17 bases lay between the germline ends. This CDR3 is built from 15 residues. Per the germline V gene, CDR1 is MNHEY and CDR2 is SVGAGI. The CDR3 loop is CASTNRDTRNYGYTF. CDR3 sequence (DNA): TGTGCCAGCACCAACCGGGACACCCGGAACTATGGCTACACCTTC.

This clone was counted once. V is TRBV7-8 and J is TRBJ2-3; 9 bases map to TRBD1. The CDR3 has 17 amino acids. Germline V gene lookup returns CDR1 SGHVS and CDR2 FQNEAQ. The V segment lost 5 bases and the J segment 5 bases; nucleotides outside the gene matches: 14. In DNA form, the CDR3 reads TGTGCCAGCAGCCCTTTCGCCCGACAGGGGGTTAAAGATACGCAGTATTTT. Protein product: CASSPFARQGVKDTQYF.

This chain uses TRBV6-5 with TRBJ1-2, with D unclear. This CDR3 is 14 amino acids long. Germline loops: CDR1 MNHEY, CDR2 SVGAGI. V was clipped by 4 bases and J by 0 bases, with 9 bases between them. The DNA of the CDR3 is TGTGCCAGCAGTTTTGCAGGCACTAACTATGGCTACACCTTC. Translation: CASSFAGTNYGYTF.

The genes are TRBV12-5 and TRBJ1-2; 8 bases agree with TRBD1. Germline V gives CDR1 LGHNT, CDR2 FRNRAP. This CDR3 contains 15 residues. The trim removed 1 base at V and 8 bases at J, leaving 9 bases unmatched. The CDR3 spells CASGLGPFQGAGYTF. CDR3 DNA: TGTGCTAGTGGTTTGGGGCCCTTTCAGGGGGCGGGCTACACCTTC. Variable domain in full (rest from reference TRBV12-5 and TRBJ1-2): DARVTQTPRHKVTEMGQEVTMRCQPILGHNTVFWYRQTMMQGLELLAYFRNRAPLDDSGMPKDRFSAEMPDATLATLKIQPSEPRDSAVYFCASGLGPFQGAGYTFGSGTRLTVV.

This sequence joins TRBV4-2 and TRBJ2-1; a possible D gene is TRBD1 (5 bases). Trimming removed 0 bases at V and 7 bases at J, with 22 bases between. The CDR3 spans 18 residues. Per germline, CDR1 LGHNA and CDR2 YNFKEQ. The CDR3 sequence is CASSQDMARRGRENEQFF. The CDR3 DNA is TGTGCCAGCAGCCAAGATATGGCGAGAAGGGGCAGGGAAAATGAGCAGTTCTTC.

This chain connects TRBV5-1 to TRBJ2-1; weak D call: TRBD2 (6 bases). The CDR3 runs to 14 residues. Trimming took off 0 bases at V and 5 bases at J, with 9 bases between the two ends. Looked up from germline, CDR1 is SGHRS and CDR2 is YFSETQ. CDR3 in DNA: TGCGCCAGCAGCTTGGGGGACTCGCACAATGAGCAGTTCTTC. This translates into CASSLGDSHNEQFF.

This chain uses TRBV13 with TRBJ2-3; tentative D call: TRBD2 (6 bases). This CDR3 comprises 16 residues. V gave up 3 bases and J gave up 6 bases, with 19 bases separating them. Looked up from germline, CDR1 is PRHDT and CDR2 is FYEKMQ (reference sequence). The CDR3 sequence is CASSFATTRALDTQYF. In DNA form, the CDR3 reads TGTGCCAGCAGCTTCGCTACGACTAGAGCTTTGGATACGCAGTATTTT. The full variable domain, completed using reference TRBV13 and TRBJ2-3, is AAGVIQSPRHLIKEKRETATLKCYPIPRHDTVYWYQQGPGQDPQFLISFYEKMQSDKGSIPDRFSAQQFSDYHSELNMSSLELGDSALYFCASSFATTRALDTQYFGPGTRLTVL.

V and J are TRBV6-5 and TRBJ1-5; D perhaps matches TRBD1 (5 bases). CDR1 is MNHEY and CDR2 is SVGAGI in the germline V gene. The length of the CDR3 is 16 residues. The germline V and J ends were trimmed by 4 bases and 1 base, with 14 bases remaining between them. The CDR3 loop reads CASSSLGRGSNQPQHF. The CDR3, as DNA: TGTGCCAGCAGTTCCTTAGGGAGGGGAAGCAATCAGCCCCAGCATTTT.

V gene TRBV5-1 combines with J gene TRBJ2-7; 7 nucleotides agree with TRBD1. The CDR3 extends over 13 amino acids. CDR1 is SGHRS and CDR2 is YFSETQ in the germline V gene. V gave up 2 bases and J gave up 2 bases; unmatched junction bases: 1. The CDR3 reads CASSLDRAYEQYF. The CDR3 region has the DNA TGCGCCAGCAGCTTAGACAGGGCCTACGAGCAGTACTTC.

The chain recombines TRBV11-3 with TRBJ1-4, with 10 bases that match TRBD1. V shed 1 base, J shed 8 bases, and the junction held 10 bases outside the gene matches. The CDR3 contains 17 residues. Looked up from germline, CDR1 is SGHNT and CDR2 is YENEEA. The CDR3 DNA is TGTGCCAGCAGCTTAGCGACGATTCCGGGACAGGGGGAAAAACTGTTTTTT. Amino acids: CASSLATIPGQGEKLFF.